This TCR beta chain was captured by sequencing in a study of shared clonotypes between healthy human individuals. Looking at the study overall: Three plates were used per donor for CD4 naive, three for CD4 memory, two for CD8 naive and one for CD8 memory. Whole-study findings and limits: Researchers found naive subsets generally carried larger estimated richness than memory subsets. Generation of non-shared clonotypes was less probable than generation of clonotypes shared by all four donors. Only blood was sampled, and tissue TCR repertoires likely differ from blood ones.

Per the germline V gene, CDR1 is WNHNN and CDR2 is SYGVQD (reference sequence). V shed 2 bases and J 4 bases; nucleotides not matched to a gene: 2. The length of the CDR3 is 14 residues. Note on this clone: Its matching antigen is unknown. Different DNA sequences within this sample yield the same CDR3.

Generated by immunoSEQ multiplex PCR, the TCRdb table keeps only in-frame clones and is missing some. The data contain some 2,100,000 clones, 90% to 96% of them singletons. The V call is TRBV10-1, the J call TRBJ2-7, with 10 bases identical to TRBD1. The sequenced sample consisted of naive CD4+ T cells sorted from blood. The subset is: CD45RA+ positively selected. This receptor was identified in a man aged 18 to 35 in good health. The CDR3 protein is CASSEDRGRYEQYF. The CDR3 DNA is TGCGCCAGCAGTGAGGACAGGGGGCGATACGAGCAGTACTTC.